This T cell receptor beta chain was obtained from a study of blood T cell repertoires in COVID-19. Participants came from some 23 US areas, aged about 18 to 90 years. Per the original methods: Cell counts per sample came from amplifying reference gene primers. Assay: immunoSEQ multiplex PCR; the TCRdb copy retains only in-frame clones and omits some. Clonal size and the V and J genes are those of that table, whereas D and trimming came from the DNA. The table lists about 200,000 clones, 65% to 90% of them singletons, with 3.5% to 4.5% in the top ten. Germline CDR1 SGHRS, CDR2 YFSETQ. The V end was cut by 2 bases, the J end by 7 bases, with 12 bases between. The CDR3 length is 13 residues.

The material sequenced was PBMCs or T cells enriched from blood (not recorded which). This receptor was taken from a woman in her thirties or forties with acute COVID-19. The chain links TRBV5-1 to TRBJ1-1; D is uncertain. CDR3 DNA sequence: TGCGCCAGCAGCTTTACTTCGGGGATTGAAGCTTTCTTT. Translated: CASSFTSGIEAFF.